This T cell receptor (beta chain) appears in the sequencing data of a study of human T cells and chemical hapten exposure. Time point of the sample: pre-sensitization, week 0. The treatment is: therapeutic diphenylcyclopropenone sensitization with weekly scalp DPC. Blood was drawn before each patch test was applied. Each donor was an alopecia patient between 18 and 70 years of age who qualified for DPC. Concerning this clonotype itself: One base away lies a much larger clone, so this may be a sequencing read error.

The library gave individual cDNA molecules unique molecular identifiers. One entry per CDR3 protein results from TCRdb running MiXCR on the RACE reads. The top ten hold 2.3% of the sample, which has around 250,000 distinct CDR3 sequences, about 9.4% seen once. Germline CDR1 is MGHRA and CDR2 is YSYEKL. This CDR3 is built from 14 residues. Sequenced here: whole blood, sampled in connection with sensitization to the hapten diphenylcyclopropenone (DPC). The chain employs TRBV4-1 and TRBJ2-3; tentatively, D is TRBD2 (5 bases). The source is a middle-aged woman with alopecia areata. Some clones in this sample may be carry-over from other donors' samples. CDR3 DNA: TGCGCCTGCAGCCAACTGCCGGGAACGGATACGCAGTATTTT. This gives the protein CACSQLPGTDTQYF.